These 23 T cell receptor beta chains were sequenced from one sample in a study of response to subunit inactivated influenza vaccine. One entry per CDR3 protein, called by TCRdb with MiXCR from the RT-PCR reads. The sample carries 430,000 or so distinct CDR3 sequences, roughly 9.7% recorded once. Sequencing was performed on PBMCs from blood, taken about 6 weeks after vaccination. The source is a man aged 50 to 60 who received an inactivated influenza vaccine.

The rearrangement joins TRBV6-5 to TRBJ2-7; 9 nucleotides line up with TRBD1. The CDR3 loop spans 12 amino acids. V shed 7 bases, J shed 7 bases, and the junction held 5 bases outside the gene matches. CDR1 is MNHEY and CDR2 is SVGAGI in the germline V gene. The CDR3 reads CASTGQGEEQYF. The DNA for the CDR3 is TGTGCCAGCACGGGACAGGGTGAAGAGCAGTACTTC.

CDR3 DNA: TGTGCCAGCAGCTTAGTGGGGTCCTCCGGGGTGAAGGGGCCTTGGGATACGCAGTATTTT. Translation gives CASSLVGSSGVKGPWDTQYF. J is TRBJ2-3 and V is TRBV11-2; D possibly matches TRBD1 or TRBD2 (5 bases each). The V gene's germline CDR1 is SGHAT and CDR2 FQNNGV. The ends were cut back, 1 base at V and 6 bases at J, with 29 bases in the middle. The CDR3 contains 20 residues. Filled out from reference TRBV11-2 and TRBJ2-3, the complete variable domain reads EAGVAQSPRYKIIEKRQSVAFWCNPISGHATLYWYQQILGQGPKLLIQFQNNGVVDDSQLPKDRFSAERLKGVDSTLKIQPAKLEDSAVYLCASSLVGSSGVKGPWDTQYFGPGTRLTVL.

This clonotype occurred many times. The chain carries TRBV6-1 and TRBJ2-3; weak D call: TRBD1 (6 bases). From germline, CDR1 is MNHNS and CDR2 SASEGT. V lost 6 bases and J lost 2, with 18 bases in between. The CDR3 consists of 16 residues. Here the CDR3 DNA reads TGTGCCAGCAGCCTCAATCCCAGGGGAGACACAGATACGCAGTATTTT. This encodes CASSLNPRGDTDTQYF.

The rearrangement uses TRBV10-3 and TRBJ1-4, with no clear D. V dropped 8 bases and J dropped 0 bases, with 10 bases sitting between them. The CDR3 runs 14 residues. Germline V CDR1 and CDR2: ENHRY, SYGVKD. In nucleotides, the CDR3 is TGTGCCATCGCCTCAGGCTCAACTAATGAAAAACTGTTTTTT. Protein sequence: CAIASGSTNEKLFF.

This chain connects TRBV6-5 to TRBJ1-1; 8 nucleotides agree with TRBD1. Germline loops: CDR1 MNHEY, CDR2 SVGAGI. J gave up 5 bases and V 5 bases, and 10 bases lay outside the gene matches. The length of the CDR3 is 15 residues. This CDR3 is CASSPLGTGGTEAFF. The CDR3 DNA sequence: TGTGCCAGCAGTCCACTCGGGACAGGAGGAACTGAAGCTTTCTTT.

This clonotype has a handful of counts. This chain connects TRBV12-3 or TRBV12-4 to TRBJ2-7; 12 bases fit TRBD2. V lost 0 bases to trimming and J lost 4 bases; unmatched junction nucleotides: 10. The CDR3 has 18 amino acids. CDR3 region: CASSLAGTSGHEVYEQYF. CDR3 DNA sequence: TGTGCCAGCAGTTTAGCCGGGACTAGCGGGCATGAAGTGTACGAGCAGTACTTC.

There are a few counts of this clonotype. The chain couples TRBV4-3 to TRBJ1-2, with a weak D call TRBD1 (6 bases). The length of the CDR3 is 15 residues. Trimming took 1 base from V and 2 from J, leaving 11 bases between them. Germline V gene data show CDR1 as LGHNA and CDR2 as YSLEER. Here the CDR3 reads CASSQGLRGNYGYTF. The CDR3 coding sequence is TGCGCCAGCAGCCAAGGGCTAAGGGGGAACTATGGCTACACCTTC.

The J gene is TRBJ2-7, the V gene TRBV28; 7 bases are a match to TRBD2. CDR3 length: 16 amino acids. CDR1 and CDR2 from the germline V gene are MDHEN and SYDVKM. V shed 3 bases, J shed 2 bases, and the junction held 10 bases outside the gene matches. CDR3 in amino acids: CASSFGRGGHPYEQYF. DNA of the CDR3: TGTGCCAGCAGTTTTGGTAGGGGAGGGCATCCCTACGAGCAGTACTTC.

Only a few counts were recorded for this clonotype. This rearrangement joins TRBV5-1 to TRBJ2-1, with 7 bases matching TRBD1. Germline assignment: CDR1 SGHRS and CDR2 YFSETQ. V was clipped by 4 bases and J by 7 bases; unmatched bases: 14. The CDR3 is 16 amino acids. CDR3 coding DNA: TGCGCCAGCAGCCTCCCCAGGGACAGCTTTGGGAATGAGCAGTTCTTC. It specifies CASSLPRDSFGNEQFF.

There are a few counts of this clonotype. The chain uses TRBV5-6 and TRBJ2-1, with 11 positions matching TRBD1. With V trimmed by 3 bases and J by 6 bases, 8 bases remained unmatched. The CDR3 has 16 residues. Germline assignment: CDR1 SGHDT and CDR2 YYEEEE. The CDR3 loop is CASSWGGQGVINEQFF. CDR3 nucleotide sequence: TGTGCCAGCAGCTGGGGGGGACAGGGGGTAATCAATGAGCAGTTCTTC.

This chain uses TRBV12-3 or TRBV12-4 with TRBJ1-6; D ambiguous. This CDR3 is 14 amino acids long. The V end was cut by 2 bases, the J end by 7 bases, with 9 bases between. The CDR3 here is CASSLRRANSPLHF. The CDR3 region has the DNA TGTGCCAGCAGTTTAAGGAGGGCGAATTCACCCCTCCACTTT.

J is TRBJ1-1 and V is TRBV7-2, with D possibly TRBD1 on 5 matching bases. There are 15 residues in the CDR3. CDR1 and CDR2 from the germline V gene are SGHTA and FQGNSA. V dropped 1 base and J dropped 1 base, with 10 bases sitting between them. The chain's CDR3 is CASSLVGQGNTEAFF. The CDR3, as DNA: TGTGCCAGCAGCTTAGTCGGTCAGGGGAACACTGAAGCTTTCTTT.

There are many counts of this clonotype. V usage is TRBV20-1 and J usage is TRBJ1-2; D is ambiguous. Trimming took off 0 bases at V and 2 bases at J, with 13 bases between the two ends. This CDR3 is built from 15 residues. In germline, CDR1 is DFQATT, CDR2 SNEGSKA (reference sequence). CDR3 sequence: CSARDQLTLNYGYTF. The CDR3 DNA reads TGCAGTGCTAGAGATCAGTTAACACTCAACTATGGCTACACCTTC.

The chain uses TRBV4-1 and TRBJ1-2; D may be TRBD1 (5 bases). CDR3 length: 14 residues. V was cut by 0 bases and J by 6 bases, with 11 bases left in between. Germline lookup yields CDR1 MGHRA and CDR2 YSYEKL. CDR3 nucleotide sequence: TGCGCCAGCAGCCAAGAGCAGGGTGTCGATGGCTACACCTTC. Protein: CASSQEQGVDGYTF.

This chain links TRBV29-1 with TRBJ1-1; no firm D call. The CDR3 is 10 amino acids. Germline lookup yields CDR1 SQVTM and CDR2 ANQGSEA. Trimming stripped 0 bases from V and 10 bases from J, with 6 bases between. CDR3 loop: CSVEEPRAFF. For the CDR3, the DNA is TGCAGCGTTGAAGAGCCACGAGCTTTCTTT.

This clonotype was seen a handful of times. The rearrangement joins TRBV27 to TRBJ2-7; 11 bases are a match to TRBD2. CDR3 length: 15 amino acids. After removal of 3 bases from V and 0 bases from J, the junction contained 1 base not matched to a gene. Per the germline V gene, CDR1 is MNHEY and CDR2 is SMNVEV (reference sequence). The CDR3 is CASSFTSGGSYEQYF. CDR3 DNA sequence: TGTGCCAGCAGTTTCACTAGCGGGGGCTCCTACGAGCAGTACTTC.

In this sample, this clonotype turned up many times. This chain links TRBV12-3 or TRBV12-4 with TRBJ1-2; D is unresolved. Trimming took 2 bases from V and 0 from J, leaving 7 bases between them. The CDR3 extends over 14 amino acids. The CDR3 bases are TGTGCCAGCAGTTTAATATCGGCTAACTATGGCTACACCTTC. Translation gives CASSLISANYGYTF.

This chain links TRBV12-3 or TRBV12-4 with TRBJ2-5; 10 nucleotides line up with TRBD2. This CDR3 has 15 residues. With V trimmed by 5 bases and J by 1 base, 4 bases remained unmatched. CDR3: CASSVLAGFQETQYF. CDR3 DNA: TGTGCCAGCAGTGTACTAGCGGGATTCCAAGAGACCCAGTACTTC.

The V and J genes are TRBV4-1 and TRBJ1-1; 7 bases are shared with TRBD1. This CDR3 comprises 15 residues. Germline CDR1 MGHRA, CDR2 YSYEKL. After removal of 7 bases from V and 5 bases from J, the junction contained 13 bases not matched to a gene. CDR3 nucleotides: TGCGCCAGCAAAAAAGGGGGCAGGGTGGCGACTGAAGCTTTCTTT. This gives the protein CASKKGGRVATEAFF.

This clonotype was detected many times. The rearrangement uses TRBV4-3 and TRBJ2-7; possible D gene TRBD1, 6 bases. The CDR3 has 16 amino acids. Looked up from germline, CDR1 is LGHNA and CDR2 is YSLEER. V was pared by 0 bases and J by 0 bases, with 12 bases between. The CDR3 loop is CASSQEAQGYSYEQYF. CDR3 in DNA: TGCGCCAGCAGCCAAGAGGCGCAGGGGTACTCCTACGAGCAGTACTTC.

The V and J genes are TRBV10-3 and TRBJ2-4; unclear D gene. Between the trimmed V and J ends, which lost 3 bases and 0 bases, there was a span of 6 bases. The length of the CDR3 is 14 residues. The V gene's germline CDR1 is ENHRY and CDR2 SYGVKD. This chain's CDR3 is CAISDPLAKNIQYF. CDR3 nucleotide sequence: TGTGCCATCAGTGACCCTCTAGCCAAAAACATTCAGTACTTC.

The V gene is TRBV5-1, the J gene TRBJ2-3; a possible D gene is TRBD1 (6 bases). The germline V gene has CDR1 SGHRS and CDR2 YFSETQ. The V end was cut by 2 bases, the J end by 1 base, with 14 bases between. The CDR3 length is 16 residues. The CDR3 region is CASSLSPGQRTDTQYF. In DNA form, the CDR3 reads TGCGCCAGCAGCTTATCCCCCGGACAGCGCACAGATACGCAGTATTTT.

This chain joins TRBV4-3 and TRBJ2-7; TRBD2 is a possible D gene (5 bases). Germline V gene data show CDR1 as LGHNA and CDR2 as YSLEER. Deletions cut 2 bases from V and 6 bases from J, with 8 bases between. This CDR3 has 12 residues. The CDR3 reads CASSQRTGEQYF. The CDR3 DNA reads as TGCGCCAGCAGCCAAAGGACTGGCGAGCAGTACTTC.